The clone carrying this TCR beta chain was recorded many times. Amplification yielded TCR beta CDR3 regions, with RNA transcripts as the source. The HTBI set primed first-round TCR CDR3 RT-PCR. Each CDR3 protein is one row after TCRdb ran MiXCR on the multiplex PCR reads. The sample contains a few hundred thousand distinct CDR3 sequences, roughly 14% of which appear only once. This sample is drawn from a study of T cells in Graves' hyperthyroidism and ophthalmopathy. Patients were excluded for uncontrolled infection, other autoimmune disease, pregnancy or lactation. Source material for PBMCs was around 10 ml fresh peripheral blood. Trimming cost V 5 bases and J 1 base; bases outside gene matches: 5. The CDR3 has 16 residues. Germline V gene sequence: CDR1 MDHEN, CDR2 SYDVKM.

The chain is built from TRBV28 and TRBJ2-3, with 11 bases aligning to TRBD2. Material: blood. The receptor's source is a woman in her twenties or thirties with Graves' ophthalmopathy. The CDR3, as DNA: TGTGCCAGCAGTGTACTAGCGGGGGCCCGCACAGATACGCAGTATTTT. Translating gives CASSVLAGARTDTQYF.